The TCR beta chain under discussion was sequenced for a study of shared clonotypes between healthy human individuals. Study context: Contributing individuals were two females and three males aged 18 to 49. Study results and limitations: Investigators expected sequencing depth to affect clonotype sharing among donors.

The assay was immunoSEQ multiplex PCR, and TCRdb's table has in-frame clones only and misses some. The data hold 2,500,000 or so clones, with roughly 93% observed a single time. Everyone who donated was a Caucasian adult who lived in Nashville, Tennessee. As concerns this clone: No antigen is known for it.

Trimming removed 0 bases from V and 3 bases from J, with 10 bases in between. Germline values: CDR1 SGDLS, CDR2 YYNGEE. This CDR3 is 15 amino acids long. Sequenced: naive CD4+ T cells from PBMCs. Specified subset: CD45RA+ positively selected. The TCR sequence derives from a man aged 18-30 years in good health. Some clones in this sample may be carry-over from other donors' samples. The chain is built from TRBV9 and TRBJ1-5; unclear D gene. The CDR3 coding sequence is TGTGCCAGCAGCGTAGGTGCCTCGGACAATCAGCCCCAGCATTTT. It is translated as CASSVGASDNQPQHF. The whole variable domain, remainder taken from reference TRBV9 and TRBJ1-5, is DSGVTQTPKHLITATGQRVTLRCSPRSGDLSVYWYQQSLDQGLQFLIQYYNGEERAKGNILERFSAQQFPDLHSELNLSSLELGDSALYFCASSVGASDNQPQHFGDGTRLSIL.